The 28 T cell receptor beta chains given below trace back to one sample, sequenced in a study of blood T cells in healthy people across ages. Primed by a sample-barcoded 5' primer and a J-beta primer mix, a second PCR proceeded for 7 to 11 cycles. TCRdb fed the 5' RACE reads into MiXCR, producing one record per CDR3 protein. The table has more than 750,000 distinct CDR3 sequences, just under 30% seen once; the top ten hold around 9.6%. The same specimen was also included in a second study, on T cells of mothers and their children.

The sample consisted of blood. Receptors were obtained from a woman aged 40 to 50 in good health.

This clonotype was counted many times. J is TRBJ2-3 and V is TRBV3-1; D tentatively fits TRBD1 or TRBD2 (5 bases each). Germline CDR1 LGHDT, CDR2 YNNKEL (reference sequence). CDR3 length equals 16 residues. Trimming removed 5 bases at V and 7 bases at J, with 22 bases between. CDR3 loop: CASSEGRDPPIHTQYF. CDR3 sequence (DNA): TGTGCCAGCAGCGAGGGCCGGGACCCACCAATTCATACGCAGTATTTT.

This clonotype was detected once. A much larger clone sits a single nucleotide away, making a read error possible. V gene TRBV7-9 combines with J gene TRBJ2-1; 10 bases match TRBD2. The V and J ends lost 5 bases and 3 bases, in that order; junction bases with no gene match: 7. The germline gives CDR1 SEHNR, CDR2 FQNEAQ (reference sequence). This CDR3 is built from 16 residues. DNA for the CDR3: TGTGCCAGCAGCCCGGGACTAGCGAGGGACTACAATGAGCAGTTCTTC. Translation gives CASSPGLARDYNEQFF.

This chain connects TRBV7-9 to TRBJ2-5; D may be TRBD1 (5 bases). The germline V and J ends were trimmed by 1 base and 6 bases, with 15 bases remaining between them. Germline V gene sequence: CDR1 SEHNR, CDR2 FQNEAQ (reference sequence). The CDR3 is 15 residues long. CDR3 sequence (DNA): TGTGCCAGCAGCTTAGGGACATTAGATCAGCAGACCCAGTACTTC. Its translation is CASSLGTLDQQTQYF. Full variable domain (rest looked up from reference TRBV7-9 and TRBJ2-5): DTGVSQNPRHKITKRGQNVTFRCDPISEHNRLYWYRQTLGQGPEFLTYFQNEAQLEKSRLLSDRFSAERPKGSFSTLEIQRTEQGDSAMYLCASSLGTLDQQTQYFGPGTRLLVL.

The chain employs TRBV28 and TRBJ1-2; D unclear. From germline, CDR1 is MDHEN and CDR2 SYDVKM. This CDR3 is built from 13 residues. Trimming stripped 3 bases from V and 5 bases from J, with 10 bases between. The CDR3 nucleotides read TGTGCCAGCAGTTTGACGCAGACATATGGCTACACCTTC. Translation: CASSLTQTYGYTF.

A few counts support this clonotype. The chain has TRBV4-2 and TRBJ2-5, with 9 positions matching TRBD2. This CDR3 has 17 amino acids. With 2 bases clipped from V and 9 bases from J, the junction kept 16 bases outside the gene matches. Germline V lookup: CDR1 LGHNA, CDR2 YNFKEQ. The CDR3: CASSQSSGGPRGEAQYF. The DNA of the CDR3 is TGTGCCAGCAGCCAATCGAGCGGGGGGCCCCGGGGGGAGGCCCAGTACTTC.

This clonotype was counted many times. This rearrangement joins TRBV28 to TRBJ2-7; D is undetermined. This CDR3 spans 13 amino acids. CDR1 MDHEN and CDR2 SYDVKM come from the germline V gene. V lost 8 bases to trimming and J lost 5 bases, with 16 bases between them. CDR3: CASCPRLNHEQYF. CDR3 DNA sequence: TGTGCCAGCTGTCCTCGACTTAACCACGAGCAGTACTTC.

This clonotype turned up a few times. The chain has TRBV27 and TRBJ2-3; 10 bases are shared with TRBD2. Trimming removed 8 bases from V and 5 bases from J; junction bases left unmatched: 10. The CDR3 is 15 amino acids. Germline-derived CDR1 and CDR2 are MNHEY and SMNVEV (reference sequence). CDR3 in DNA: TGTGCCAGCCGTAGTAGCGGGGGGATAGGAGATACGCAGTATTTT. Its translation is CASRSSGGIGDTQYF.

CDR3 sequence reads: CASSFPSDPYYGYTF. CDR3 in DNA: TGTGCCAGCAGTTTCCCATCGGACCCCTACTATGGCTACACCTTC. V gene TRBV12-3 or TRBV12-4 combines with J gene TRBJ1-2, with D hard to call. The CDR3 has 15 residues. The V and J ends lost 3 bases and 3 bases respectively, with 14 bases between them.

The CDR3 loop reads CASRRNWPETQYF. In DNA, the CDR3 is TGTGCCAGCAGGAGGAACTGGCCAGAGACCCAGTACTTC. The V gene is TRBV12-3 or TRBV12-4, the J gene TRBJ2-5; D call uncertain. Trimming took 6 bases from V and 4 from J, leaving 12 bases between them. The CDR3 length is 13 residues.

This clonotype came up many times. The chain combines TRBV29-1 with TRBJ1-2; D gene uncertain. Germline lookup yields CDR1 SQVTM and CDR2 ANQGSEA. The CDR3 consists of 12 residues. The V end was cut by 4 bases, the J end by 7 bases, with 13 bases between. The CDR3 region has the DNA TGCAGCGTTGTGTCGGGATACTTTGGCTACACCTTC. It codes for CSVVSGYFGYTF.

The chain joins TRBV20-1 to TRBJ2-7, with 8 bases aligning to TRBD2. The V gene's germline CDR1 is DFQATT and CDR2 SNEGSKA (reference sequence). CDR3 length: 16 residues. V shed 0 bases, J shed 3 bases, and the junction held 10 bases outside the gene matches. In DNA form, the CDR3 reads TGCAGTGCTAGAGATCCGGGGGGGGCCCTACTCTACGAGCAGTACTTC. Encoded protein: CSARDPGGALLYEQYF.

V and J are TRBV5-1 and TRBJ2-3; 9 bases line up with TRBD1. Trimming removed 4 bases from V and 5 bases from J; junction bases left unmatched: 5. The CDR3 runs 14 residues. The germline CDR1 and CDR2 sequences are SGHRS and YFSETQ. CDR3 region: CASSAGQGRDTQYF. CDR3 sequence (DNA): TGCGCCAGCAGCGCAGGACAGGGGAGAGATACGCAGTATTTT.

This clonotype was detected only a few times. This chain links TRBV20-1 with TRBJ2-7, with 10 bases matching TRBD1. CDR3 length: 13 residues. V was clipped by 7 bases and J by 3 bases; unmatched bases: 6. Germline loops: CDR1 DFQATT, CDR2 SNEGSKA (reference sequence). For the CDR3, the DNA is TGCAGTGTCGGACAGGGGGTAGTCTACGAGCAGTACTTC. Translated, it gives CSVGQGVVYEQYF.

This clonotype was found many times. This sequence joins TRBV7-2 and TRBJ2-7; 8 nucleotides match TRBD1. J lost 2 bases, V lost 5 bases, and 11 bases had no gene match. The CDR3 has 16 residues. Germline V gene sequence: CDR1 SGHTA, CDR2 FQGNSA. The DNA of the CDR3 is TGTGCCAGCAGCCCTAGAGGGGCACAGGGGGCCTACGAGCAGTACTTC. Its translation: CASSPRGAQGAYEQYF.

Only a few counts were recorded for this clonotype. The CDR3 sequence is CASILGGRGTDTQYF. CDR3 nucleotide sequence: TGTGCCAGCATTCTCGGGGGGCGGGGCACAGATACGCAGTATTTT. The chain joins TRBV7-2 to TRBJ2-3; possibly TRBD2 for D (7 bases). Deletions cut 7 bases from V and 1 base from J, with 15 bases between. Germline V gene lookup returns CDR1 SGHTA and CDR2 FQGNSA. This CDR3 is 15 amino acids long. The variable domain in full, completed from reference TRBV7-2 and TRBJ2-3, reads GAGVSQSPSNKVTEKGKDVELRCDPISGHTALYWYRQSLGQGLEFLIYFQGNSAPDKSGLPSDRFSAERTGGSVSTLTIQRTQQEDSAVYLCASILGGRGTDTQYFGPGTRLTVL.

The sample holds many counts of this clonotype. This chain uses TRBV5-1 with TRBJ2-5, with 8 bases that match TRBD2. The V and J ends lost 4 bases and 3 bases, in that order; junction bases with no gene match: 5. The length of the CDR3 is 14 residues. Germline V gives CDR1 SGHRS, CDR2 YFSETQ. For the CDR3, the DNA is TGCGCCAGCAGCCCGGGGACTAGTGAAGAGACCCAGTACTTC. This encodes CASSPGTSEETQYF.

There are many counts of this clonotype. The rearrangement joins TRBV7-2 to TRBJ2-4, with 7 bases matching TRBD2. The V gene end was trimmed by 5 bases and the J gene end by 0 bases; junction bases not matched to a gene: 7. The CDR3 is 16 residues long. Per the germline V gene, CDR1 is SGHTA and CDR2 is FQGNSA. CDR3 amino acids: CASSPRGVLAKNIQYF. The DNA of the CDR3 is TGTGCCAGCAGCCCCCGGGGGGTCTTAGCCAAAAACATTCAGTACTTC.

This clonotype was observed many times. The DNA is omitted, as the CDR3 cannot be located on it reliably, and the CDR3 follows TCRdb's listing. This chain uses TRBV29-1 with TRBJ1-2; the table's D gene call, TRBD1, was not cross checked with the DNA. The CDR3 region is 12 residues in length, termini included. Germline CDR1 SQVTM, CDR2 ANQGSEA. The CDR3 protein is CSAQQGNYDCTF.

The table lists this clonotype with a few counts. This chain connects TRBV20-1 to TRBJ2-3; TRBD1 agrees at 11 bases. The CDR3 sequence is 15 residues long. V was clipped by 7 bases and J by 6 bases; unmatched bases: 12. CDR1 is DFQATT and CDR2 is SNEGSKA in the germline V gene (reference sequence). CDR3 DNA: TGCAGTGTAAGGGACAGGGGGACGAATTGGGATACGCAGTATTTT. It yields the protein CSVRDRGTNWDTQYF.

This clonotype was recorded at least ten times. This rearrangement joins TRBV7-2 to TRBJ2-5; D perhaps matches TRBD1 (5 bases). V lost 1 base, J lost 1 base, and 10 bases lay in between. The CDR3 contains 15 residues. Germline V gives CDR1 SGHTA, CDR2 FQGNSA. The DNA for the CDR3 is TGTGCCAGCAGCTTAGTCTTAGGGGCCCAAGAGACCCAGTACTTC. Encoded protein: CASSLVLGAQETQYF.

Sample share makes this clonotype medium-sized (0.01 to 0.1%). One end of the junction is discordant with germline, which a read error may explain. The V gene is TRBV5-1, the J gene TRBJ2-7; D is uncertain. CDR1 is SGHRS and CDR2 is YFSETQ in the germline V gene. The CDR3 spans 11 residues. The CDR3 nucleotides read TGTGCCAGCAGTTTGGGGTACGAGCAGTACTTC. Its protein product is CASSLGYEQYF.

V gene TRBV4-1 combines with J gene TRBJ2-1, with 8 bases matching TRBD2. The length of the CDR3 is 14 residues. After removal of 8 bases from V and 5 bases from J, the junction contained 8 bases not matched to a gene. Germline V gives CDR1 MGHRA, CDR2 YSYEKL. The CDR3 protein is CASRWTSRDNEQFF. In DNA, the CDR3 is TGCGCCAGCCGTTGGACTAGCAGAGACAATGAGCAGTTCTTC.

This clonotype has a count of ten or more. The chain employs TRBV7-3 and TRBJ2-6, with D unresolved. V shed 1 base and J shed 0 bases, with 7 bases lying between them. The CDR3 loop spans 16 amino acids. Germline assignment: CDR1 SGHTA and CDR2 FQGTGA. The CDR3 DNA sequence: TGTGCCAGCAGCTTAAACCGAGGCTCTGGGGCCAACGTCCTGACTTTC. It specifies CASSLNRGSGANVLTF.

V usage is TRBV20-1 and J usage is TRBJ2-5; TRBD2 might be the D (5 bases). CDR3 length: 15 residues. The germline V gene encodes CDR1 DFQATT and CDR2 SNEGSKA (reference sequence). Trimming shortened V by 0 bases and J by 6 bases, and 17 bases separated the two germline ends. CDR3 in amino acids: CSARESTGSRKTQYF. CDR3 sequence (DNA): TGCAGTGCTAGAGAAAGCACTGGGAGCAGGAAGACCCAGTACTTC.

The gene calls are TRBV5-5 and TRBJ1-2, with 7 bases that match TRBD1. Looked up from germline, CDR1 is SGHKS and CDR2 is YYEKEE (reference sequence). J gave up 8 bases and V 1 base, and 8 bases lay outside the gene matches. This CDR3 spans 14 amino acids. The CDR3 is CASSLSGTEIGYTF. The CDR3, as DNA: TGTGCCAGCAGCTTGTCCGGGACAGAAATCGGCTACACCTTC.

This clonotype was found many times. The genes are TRBV7-9 and TRBJ2-1, with D perhaps matching TRBD2 (5 bases). CDR1 is SEHNR, CDR2 FQNEAQ, per germline (reference sequence). The CDR3 has 15 amino acids. Trimming removed 5 bases at V and 0 bases at J, with 11 bases between. The CDR3 coding sequence is TGTGCCAGCAGCGTTAGCGCGAGCTCCTACAATGAGCAGTTCTTC. Amino acids: CASSVSASSYNEQFF.

This clonotype appeared a few times. The CDR3 protein is CASSLDGSSYGYTF. The CDR3 DNA follows: TGTGCCAGCAGTTTAGACGGCAGCTCCTATGGCTACACCTTC. The rearrangement joins TRBV28 to TRBJ1-2; D is uncertain. Trimming took 2 bases from V and 4 from J, leaving 11 bases between them. The CDR3 has 14 amino acids. Germline CDR1 is MDHEN and CDR2 is SYDVKM.

In its sample, this clonotype was seen once. DNA of the CDR3: TGCGCCAGCAGGGGGGGGAACTCCTACAATGAGCAGTACTTC. Translated, it gives CASRGGNSYNEQYF. V gene TRBV5-1 combines with J gene TRBJ2-7; 7 nucleotides align to TRBD2. The trim removed 5 bases at V and 7 bases at J, leaving 12 bases unmatched. This CDR3 contains 14 residues. Germline CDR1 is SGHRS and CDR2 is YFSETQ.